This T cell receptor beta chain was found in a study of vaccination and CD4 T cells after COVID-19. Across the whole study: Post-vaccination samples were procured at a median of approximately 70 days following dose two (range 14 to 241).

Study-level results: Convalescent patients had a median roughly 86% of post-vaccine SARS-CoV-2-reactive clones that were detected only after vaccination, not before it. Convalescent patients' clones that were vaccine-specific were spike mono-reactive in 304 of 307 cases.

This clonotype was detected only a few times. Its antigen is still unknown. Treatment reported: 10-day PBMC culture with coronavirus spike peptide pools or control peptides (ViraFEST assay). Sequencing of cultured CD4+ T cell DNA used the Oncomine TCR Beta short-read assay. Cultured CD4+ T cells were the source of extracted genomic DNA. TCRdb re-called the PCR reads with MiXCR, one entry per CDR3 protein. Of some 17,000 distinct CDR3 sequences listed, 45% were seen once; the top ten hold around 20%. Per germline, CDR1 DFQATT and CDR2 SNEGSKA (reference sequence). With 1 base removed from V and 7 bases from J, the gap between germline ends came to 8 bases. The CDR3 runs to 13 residues.

The sequences come from CD4+ T cells from blood, cultured in vitro, collected before SARS-CoV-2 vaccination. The TCR sequence derives from a human donor who received a COVID-19 vaccine. V is TRBV20-1 and J is TRBJ1-6, with D possibly TRBD1 on 6 matching bases. The CDR3 is CSARGDTNSPLHF. DNA for the CDR3: TGCAGTGCTAGAGGGGACACAAATTCACCCCTCCACTTT.